This T cell receptor beta chain originates from a study of shared clonotypes between healthy human individuals. Per germline, CDR1 MNHNY and CDR2 SVGAGI (reference sequence). CDR3 size: 15 residues. V was clipped by 6 bases and J by 7 bases; unmatched bases: 7. Comment on this clone: Its antigen is not identified.

Adult Caucasians living in Nashville, Tennessee made up all of the donors. Investigators spread the genomic DNA of each subset evenly over several immunoSEQ plates. Profiling relied on immunoSEQ multiplex PCR, and the TCRdb table lists in-frame clones only, not all of them. The sample records 2,500,000 or so clones, over 85% being singletons. Findings and caveats of the study: On the whole, naive subsets had larger estimated richness than memory subsets had. Rarefaction demonstrated incomplete sorted-subset sequencing despite large depth.

This TCR came from a man between 18 and 35 years old in good health. Some clones in this sample may be carry-over from other donors' samples. This chain links TRBV6-6 with TRBJ2-3; TRBD2 matches 13 bases. Sequenced input: naive CD4+ T cells from PBMCs. Subset reported: CD45RA+ positively selected. CDR3 sequence (DNA): TGTGCCAGCAGCCGGACTAGCGGGAGTCTAAATACGCAGTATTTT. Its translation: CASSRTSGSLNTQYF.